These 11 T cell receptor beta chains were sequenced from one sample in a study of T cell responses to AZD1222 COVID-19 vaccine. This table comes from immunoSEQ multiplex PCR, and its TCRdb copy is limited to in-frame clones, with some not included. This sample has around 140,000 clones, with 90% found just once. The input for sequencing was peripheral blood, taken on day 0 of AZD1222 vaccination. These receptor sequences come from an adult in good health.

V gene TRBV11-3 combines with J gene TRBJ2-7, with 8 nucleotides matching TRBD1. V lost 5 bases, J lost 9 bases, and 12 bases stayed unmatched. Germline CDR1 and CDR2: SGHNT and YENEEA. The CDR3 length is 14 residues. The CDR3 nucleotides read TGTGCCAGCAGCCCCCCAGGACAGGGCGGATCGCAGTACTTC. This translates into CASSPPGQGGSQYF.

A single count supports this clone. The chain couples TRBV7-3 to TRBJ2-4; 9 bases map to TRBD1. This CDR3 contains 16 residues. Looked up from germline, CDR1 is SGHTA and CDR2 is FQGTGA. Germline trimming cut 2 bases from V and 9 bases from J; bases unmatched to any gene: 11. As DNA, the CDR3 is TGTGCCAGCAGCTTACTGGGACCGGGACAGGGAGGCATTCAGTACTTC. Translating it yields CASSLLGPGQGGIQYF.

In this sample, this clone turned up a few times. CDR3 in amino acids: CASSRGSGRTEAFF. The CDR3 bases are TGTGCCAGCAGTAGGGGCAGCGGGAGGACGGAAGCTTTCTTT. The gene calls are TRBV6-5 and TRBJ1-1; D might be TRBD1 (5 bases). CDR1 and CDR2 from the germline V gene are MNHEY and SVGAGI. With 5 bases removed from V and 8 bases from J, the gap between germline ends came to 18 bases. There are 14 residues in the CDR3.

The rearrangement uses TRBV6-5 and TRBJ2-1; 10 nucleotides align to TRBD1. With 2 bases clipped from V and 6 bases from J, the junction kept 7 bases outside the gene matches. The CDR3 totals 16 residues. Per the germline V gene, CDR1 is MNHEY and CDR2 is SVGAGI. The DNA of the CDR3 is TGTGCCAGCAGTTACCGACGACAGGGGGCTATCAATGAGCAGTTCTTC. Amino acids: CASSYRRQGAINEQFF.

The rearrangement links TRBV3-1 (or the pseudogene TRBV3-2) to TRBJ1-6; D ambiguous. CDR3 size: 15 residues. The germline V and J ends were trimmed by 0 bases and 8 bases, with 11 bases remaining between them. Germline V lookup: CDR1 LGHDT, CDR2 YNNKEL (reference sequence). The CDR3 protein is CASSQELMQDSPLHF. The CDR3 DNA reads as TGTGCCAGCAGCCAAGAACTGATGCAAGATTCACCCCTCCACTTT.

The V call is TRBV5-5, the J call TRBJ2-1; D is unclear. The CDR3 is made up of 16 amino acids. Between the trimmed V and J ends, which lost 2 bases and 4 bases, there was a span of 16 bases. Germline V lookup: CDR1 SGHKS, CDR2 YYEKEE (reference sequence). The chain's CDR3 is CASSFVSGWGYNEQFF. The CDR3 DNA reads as TGTGCCAGCAGCTTCGTCTCCGGTTGGGGATACAATGAGCAGTTCTTC.

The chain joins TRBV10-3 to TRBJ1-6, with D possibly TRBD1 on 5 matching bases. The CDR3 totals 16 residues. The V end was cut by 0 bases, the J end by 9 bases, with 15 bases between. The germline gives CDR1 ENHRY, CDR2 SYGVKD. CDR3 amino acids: CAISESGRDGISPLHF. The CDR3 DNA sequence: TGTGCCATCAGTGAGTCTGGCAGGGACGGGATTTCACCCCTCCACTTT.

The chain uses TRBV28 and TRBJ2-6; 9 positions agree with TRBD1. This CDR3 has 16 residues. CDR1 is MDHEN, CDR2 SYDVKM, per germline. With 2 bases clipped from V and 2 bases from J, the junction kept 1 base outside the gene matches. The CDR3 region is CASSLTGGAGANVLTF. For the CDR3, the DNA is TGTGCCAGCAGTTTAACAGGGGGCGCTGGGGCCAACGTCCTGACTTTC.

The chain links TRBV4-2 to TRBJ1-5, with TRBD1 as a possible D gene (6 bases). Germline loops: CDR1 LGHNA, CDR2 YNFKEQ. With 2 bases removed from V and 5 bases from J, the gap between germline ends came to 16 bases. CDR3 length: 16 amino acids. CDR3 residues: CASSQFSQGSDQPQHF. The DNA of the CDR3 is TGTGCCAGCAGCCAATTTTCTCAGGGGAGCGATCAGCCCCAGCATTTT.

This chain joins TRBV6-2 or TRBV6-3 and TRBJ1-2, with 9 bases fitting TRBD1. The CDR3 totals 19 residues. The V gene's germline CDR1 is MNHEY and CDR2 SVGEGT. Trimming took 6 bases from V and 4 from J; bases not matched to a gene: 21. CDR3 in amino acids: CASSNTGQGTSPLFYGYTF. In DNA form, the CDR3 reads TGTGCCAGCAGCAACACGGGACAGGGTACTTCCCCACTCTTCTATGGCTACACCTTC.

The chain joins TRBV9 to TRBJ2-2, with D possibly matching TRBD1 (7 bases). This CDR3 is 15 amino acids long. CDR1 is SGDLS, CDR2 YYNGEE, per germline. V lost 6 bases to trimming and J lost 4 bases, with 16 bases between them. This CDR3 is CASNPWGDSTGELFF. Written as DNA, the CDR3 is TGTGCCAGCAACCCTTGGGGGGACAGCACCGGGGAGCTGTTTTTT.